A selection of T cell receptor beta chains follows, all from one sample in a study of cytomegalovirus exposure and HLA in healthy donors. Profiling relied on immunoSEQ multiplex PCR, and the TCRdb table lists in-frame clones only, not all of them. The sample contains 150,000 or so clones, approximately 80% of which appear only once. Input material: PBMCs. The receptor source for this set is a middle-aged woman in good health and CMV-seronegative. Both conserved end residues are part of each CDR3. The D gene is left open where the match is weak. The size entry is marked missing in some rows and otherwise reads once, few, many or a size class.

>.|.|TRBV6-6|TRBJ2-1
TGTGCCAGCGGAAATGACTTGAGAAATGAGCAGTTCTTC
CASGNDLRNEQFF
>.|.|TRBV7-6|TRBJ1-1
TGTGCCAGCAGCTTAGGTCCAGGGGAGAACACTGAAGCTTTCTTT
CASSLGPGENTEAFF
>.|few|TRBV18|TRBJ1-5
TGTGCCAGCTCACCAGGGGGCGCGAATCAGCCCCAGCATTTT
CASSPGGANQPQHF
>.|.|TRBV11-3|TRBJ1-2
TGTGCCAGCAGCCCCGAGGGGGTAGGCTATGGCTACACCTTC
CASSPEGVGYGYTF
>TRBD2|.|TRBV11-3|TRBJ2-2
TGTGCCAGCAGCTTCTCGCTAGCGGGTACCGGGGAGCTGTTTTTT
CASSFSLAGTGELFF
>TRBD1|.|TRBV7-7|TRBJ2-7
TGTGCTAGCAGCTTGGGACAGGAAAGCTACGAGCAGTACTTC
CASSLGQESYEQYF
>.|.|TRBV6-1|TRBJ1-2
TGTGCCAGCAGTGAAGGGAGCGGCTACACCTTC
CASSEGSGYTF
>TRBD1|.|TRBV28|TRBJ1-1
TGTGCCAGCAGATACCAGGACAGGCCGAACACTGAAGCTTTCTTT
CASRYQDRPNTEAFF
>TRBD1|.|TRBV5-1|TRBJ1-1
TGCGCCAGCAGCCCCGGGACAGCTCGGACTGAAGCTTTCTTT
CASSPGTARTEAFF
>TRBD2|.|TRBV28|TRBJ2-1
TGTGCCAACGTTCGCGGGGGGGCTGGCAATGAGCAGTTCTTC
CANVRGGAGNEQFF
>TRBD1|.|TRBV5-4|TRBJ1-4
TGTGCCAGCAGCTTGGACAGGGGTGAAAAACTGTTTTTT
CASSLDRGEKLFF
>.|.|TRBV15|TRBJ1-5
TGTGCCACCAGCCTGGACAGAAATAGCAATCAGCCCCAGCATTTT
CATSLDRNSNQPQHF
>.|.|TRBV19|TRBJ2-3
TGTGCCAGTAGTATGGGCCACACAGATACGCAGTATTTT
CASSMGHTDTQYF
>.|.|TRBV7-6|TRBJ1-4
TGTGCCAGCAGCTTAGACGGGAATGAAAAACTGTTTTTT
CASSLDGNEKLFF
>TRBD1|.|TRBV19|TRBJ2-6
TGTGCCAGTAGTGGGACAGGGACTGGGGCCAACGTCCTGACTTTC
CASSGTGTGANVLTF
>TRBD1|.|TRBV13|TRBJ1-3
TGTGCCAGCAGCCCGTGGACAGGGGGAGTGGACACCATATATTTT
CASSPWTGGVDTIYF
>TRBD2|.|TRBV5-1|TRBJ2-1
TGCGCCAGCAGAGCTAGCGGGGGGGCAAATGAGCAGTTCTTC
CASRASGGANEQFF
>.|few|TRBV10-3|TRBJ2-5
TGTGCCATCAGTGTAATGCAAGAGACCCAGTACTTC
CAISVMQETQYF
>.|.|TRBV7-2|TRBJ1-2
TGTGCCAGCAGCTTAGTGGGGGGAGCTAACTATGGCTACACCTTC
CASSLVGGANYGYTF
>.|.|TRBV7-8|TRBJ2-1
TGTGCCAGCAGGACGGACCAACCACGGGGTGAGCAGTTCTTC
CASRTDQPRGEQFF
>.|.|TRBV7-6|TRBJ2-7
TGTGCCAGCAGCCCAAGCCCAGGCTACGAGCAGTACTTC
CASSPSPGYEQYF
>.|.|TRBV7-8|TRBJ1-5
TGTGCCAGCAGCTTAGGGGGAGGGGGAACAATCAGCCCCCAGCATTTT
CASSLGGGGTISPQHF
>.|.|TRBV11-2|TRBJ2-1
TGTGCCAGCAGCTTATTGCTGCGGGAAGGCGATGAGCAGTTCTTC
CASSLLLREGDEQFF
>TRBD1|once|TRBV7-9|TRBJ2-2
TGTGCCAGCAGTCAGGGGGCCGGGGAGCTGTTTTTT
CASSQGAGELFF
>.|.|TRBV6-4|TRBJ2-7
TGTGCCAGCAGTTCTTCCGGGACAAACTACGAGCAGTACTTC
CASSSSGTNYEQYF
>TRBD1|.|TRBV5-1|TRBJ2-7
TGCGCCAGCAGCCCACAGGGGGCGGAGGAGCAGTACTTC
CASSPQGAEEQYF
>.|once|TRBV11-2|TRBJ1-1
TGTGCCAGCAGCTTAAGGGGGATCACTGAAGCTTTCTTT
CASSLRGITEAFF
>TRBD1|.|TRBV30|TRBJ1-5
TGTGCCTGGAGTGGCGGGACAGGGAGCCGTATTCAGCCCCAGCATTTT
CAWSGGTGSRIQPQHF
>TRBD2|once|TRBV29-1|TRBJ2-1
TGCAGCGTTGGGCATTTTTCCCAGCGGGAGTGGACTGAGCAGTTCTTC
CSVGHFSQREWTEQFF
>.|.|TRBV30|TRBJ1-2
TGTGCCTGGAGTGAGATTAGAGCTAACTATGGCTACACCTTC
CAWSEIRANYGYTF
>TRBD1|.|TRBV6-1|TRBJ1-4
TGTGCCAGCACCGGGACAGAGGGTGAAAAACTGTTTTTT
CASTGTEGEKLFF
>.|.|TRBV9|TRBJ1-2
TGTGCCAGCAGCGCCCAAGCGTCAGGGGTTGGCTATGGCTACACCTTC
CASSAQASGVGYGYTF
>.|.|TRBV27|TRBJ1-6
TGTGCCAGCAGTTTCGGGCAGGGGAGTAATTCACCCCTCCACTTT
CASSFGQGSNSPLHF
>.|.|TRBV7-9|TRBJ1-6
TGTGCCAGCAGCTGGCATGGCAGGGGAGATTCACCCCTCCACTTT
CASSWHGRGDSPLHF
>.|.|TRBV6-1|TRBJ2-7
TGTGCCAGCAGTGAATTCAGGAACTACGAGCAGTACTTC
CASSEFRNYEQYF
>TRBD1|.|TRBV2|TRBJ1-6
TGTGCCAGCAGGGACAGGGTGAATTCACCCCTCCACTTT
CASRDRVNSPLHF
>.|.|TRBV5-3|TRBJ1-1
TGTGCCAGAAGCGGGGGGGAGGGATACACTGAAGCTTTCTTT
CARSGGEGYTEAFF
>TRBD1|.|TRBV4-1|TRBJ1-6
TGCGCCAGCAGCCAAGGGTTCGGGGGACAGGCGAATTCACCCCTCCACTTT
CASSQGFGGQANSPLHF
>.|.|TRBV10-1|TRBJ2-1
TGCGCCAGCAATGATCGTGGGGGCGGCGAGCAGTTCTTC
CASNDRGGGEQFF
>.|once|TRBV29-1|TRBJ1-1
TGCAGCGCCGTAGGACAGCGAAACGAAGCTTTCTTT
CSAVGQRNEAFF
>TRBD2|.|TRBV9|TRBJ2-7
TGTGCCAGCAGCCCCCACAGCGGGGGGTCCTACGAGCAGTACTTC
CASSPHSGGSYEQYF
>.|.|TRBV5-1|TRBJ1-3
TGCGCCAGCAGCTTAATGGACAGCACTGGAAACACCATATATTTT
CASSLMDSTGNTIYF
>.|.|TRBV6-5|TRBJ1-1
TGTGCCAGCAGTTACTCGGCGGGCACTGAAGCTTTCTTT
CASSYSAGTEAFF
>TRBD2|many|TRBV19|TRBJ2-7
TGTGCCAGTAGGGGAGGGGAATCCTACGAGCAGTACTTC
CASRGGESYEQYF
>.|.|TRBV29-1|TRBJ1-1
TGCAGCGCCGGACCGACGGGGGGCACTGAAGCTTTCTTT
CSAGPTGGTEAFF
>.|.|TRBV5-1|TRBJ2-3
TGCGCCAGCAGCCCCCCGAGCGATACGCAGTATTTT
CASSPPSDTQYF
>TRBD1|.|TRBV30|TRBJ2-7
TGTGCCTGGGAGGAGACAGGGCGCCCCTACGAGCAGTACTTC
CAWEETGRPYEQYF
>TRBD2|.|TRBV7-7|TRBJ2-3
TGTGCTAGCAGCCGCAGCGGGAGGGGGGGCACAGATACGCAGTATTTT
CASSRSGRGGTDTQYF
>TRBD2|.|TRBV9|TRBJ2-3
TGTGCCAGCAGCGTAAGTCTGGCGACTAGCGGGAGGGCCCCAACAGATACGCAGTATTTT
CASSVSLATSGRAPTDTQYF
>.|.|TRBV5-6|TRBJ1-2
TGTGCCAGCAGCCCACGGGAAAGGCATGGCTACACCTTC
CASSPRERHGYTF
>.|.|TRBV11-3|TRBJ1-1
TGTGCCAGCAGGCTAGCAAGCACTGAAGCTTTCTTT
CASRLASTEAFF